This TCR beta chain originates from a study of blood T cell repertoires in COVID-19. The CDR3 consists of 16 residues. The V gene lost 2 bases and the J gene lost 0 bases, with 10 bases spanning the gap. The germline gives CDR1 MNHEY, CDR2 SVGEGT. This clone appeared a single time. Here immunoSEQ multiplex PCR was the method, and the copy in TCRdb shows in-frame clones only, minus some. The sample carries some 83,000 clones, around 88% recorded once. This chain links TRBV6-2 or TRBV6-3 with TRBJ2-2, with TRBD2 as a possible D gene (5 bases). The receptor was derived from a woman older than 75 with active or convalescent COVID-19. Sequencing input: peripheral blood. Here the CDR3 DNA reads TGTGCCAGCAGTTACGCGGGTTACGCGAACACCGGGGAGCTGTTTTTT. Amino acid sequence: CASSYAGYANTGELFF.